This TCR beta chain was captured by sequencing in a study of cytomegalovirus exposure and HLA in healthy donors. Study-level points and caveats: A later analysis by the authors found several of the most significant clusters apparently linked to common viral pathogens. Rare TCR sequences dominated, though some public TCRs recurred in many donors. What was likely a sequencing artifact was a cluster of highly shared sequence variants.

Per the germline V gene, CDR1 is SEHNR and CDR2 is FQNEAQ (reference sequence). CDR3 length: 14 residues. Losses at the gene ends were 5 bases for V and 4 bases for J; bases not matched to a gene: 7. Remarks on this clone: What it binds is not known.

PCR primers comprised 60 Vbeta and 13 Jbeta primers. Assay: immunoSEQ multiplex PCR; the TCRdb copy retains only in-frame clones and omits some. The sample consists of approximately 130,000 clones, about 85% of them appearing once. The sequence came from a woman between 25 and 40 years old in good health and CMV-seropositive. The rearrangement uses TRBV7-9 and TRBJ2-5; TRBD2 matches at 7 bases. The sample comprised PBMCs. The CDR3 nucleotides read TGTGCCAGCAGCCATGAGGGCGGGGGAGAGACCCAGTACTTC. Protein sequence: CASSHEGGGETQYF.